The T cell receptor beta chain under discussion was sequenced for a study of cytomegalovirus exposure and HLA in healthy donors. Data came from immunoSEQ multiplex PCR; TCRdb stores just in-frame clones and leaves some out. This sample has roughly 50,000 clones, with approximately 89% found just once. The ends lost 5 bases at V and 6 bases at J; junction bases unmatched: 3. Germline CDR1 and CDR2: SGHTA and FQGTGA. This CDR3 region has 13 residues. Whole-study findings and limits: Roughly 170 TCR beta chains were listed as cytomegalovirus-associated.

A note on this clone: Its antigen is unknown.

The chain combines TRBV7-3 with TRBJ2-3; TRBD1 matches 9 bases. Material for sequencing was PBMCs. The receptor was isolated from a woman aged 18-29 years in good health and CMV-seropositive. The CDR3 bases are TGTGCCAGCAGCGGGACAGGGTCGGATACGCAGTATTTT. Translated: CASSGTGSDTQYF.